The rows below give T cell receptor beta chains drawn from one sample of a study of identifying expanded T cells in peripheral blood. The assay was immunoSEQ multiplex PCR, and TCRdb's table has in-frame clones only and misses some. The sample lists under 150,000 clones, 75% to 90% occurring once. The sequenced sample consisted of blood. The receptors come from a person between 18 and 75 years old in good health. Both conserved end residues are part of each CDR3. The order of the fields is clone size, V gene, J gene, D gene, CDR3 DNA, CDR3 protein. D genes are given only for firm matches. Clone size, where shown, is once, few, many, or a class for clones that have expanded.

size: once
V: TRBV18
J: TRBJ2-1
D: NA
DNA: TGTGCCAGCTCACCACGGGGGGCTTACAATGAGCAGTTCTTC
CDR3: CASSPRGAYNEQFF

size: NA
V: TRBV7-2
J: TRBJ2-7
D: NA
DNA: TGTGCCACCACAAGCCCCCTTTCCTACGAGCAGTACTTC
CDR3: CATTSPLSYEQYF

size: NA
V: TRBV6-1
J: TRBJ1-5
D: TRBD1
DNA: TGTGCCAGCAGTGAAGACAGGGGATATCAGCCCCAGCATTTT
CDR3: CASSEDRGYQPQHF

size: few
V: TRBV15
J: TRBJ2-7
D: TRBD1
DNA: TGTGCCACCAGCAGAGCCTTAAGAGGGGGCTATTCCCACGAGCAGTACTTC
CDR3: CATSRALRGGYSHEQYF

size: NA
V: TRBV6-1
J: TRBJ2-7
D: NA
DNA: TGTGCCAGCAGTAAGGAGGAGTTTGGGTACGAGCAGTACTTC
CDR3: CASSKEEFGYEQYF

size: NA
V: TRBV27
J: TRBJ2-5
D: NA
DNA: TGTGCCAGCAGTTTTTTATCTGGTGGGCAAGAGACCCAGTACTTC
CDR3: CASSFLSGGQETQYF

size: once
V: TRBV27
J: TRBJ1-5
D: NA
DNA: TGTGCCAGCAGTTTTTCGGCCCTCAGCCCCCAGCATTTT
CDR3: CASSFSALSPQHF

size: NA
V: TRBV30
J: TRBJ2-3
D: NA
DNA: TGTGCCTGGAGTGTTCAGACAAGGGATACGCAGTATTTT
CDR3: CAWSVQTRDTQYF

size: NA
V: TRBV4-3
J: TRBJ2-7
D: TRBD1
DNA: TGCGCCAGCAGCCCGAACTCGGGACAGGGCGGCTACGAGCAGTACTTC
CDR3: CASSPNSGQGGYEQYF

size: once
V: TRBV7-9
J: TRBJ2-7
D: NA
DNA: TGTGCCAGCAGCTTAGACTCGGGAAGTCTGTACTTC
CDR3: CASSLDSGSLYF

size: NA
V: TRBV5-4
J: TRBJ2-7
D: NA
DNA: TGTGCCAGCAGCTTTACCAGGGGAAGCACCTACGAGCAGTACTTC
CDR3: CASSFTRGSTYEQYF

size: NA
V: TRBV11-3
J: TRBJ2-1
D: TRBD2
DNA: TGTGCCAGCAGCGAGACTAGCGGGGGGGCCCGGCAGTTCTTC
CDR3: CASSETSGGARQFF

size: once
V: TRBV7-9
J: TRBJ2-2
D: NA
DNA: TGTGCCAGCAGCTTTGGCACCGGGGAGCTGTTTTTT
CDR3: CASSFGTGELFF

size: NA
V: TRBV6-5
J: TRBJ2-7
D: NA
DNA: TGTGCCAGCACACAATATAAGGGGCCGGGTTACGAGCAGTACTTC
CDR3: CASTQYKGPGYEQYF

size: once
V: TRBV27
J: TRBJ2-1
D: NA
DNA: TGTGCCAGCAGTAGAAACTACAATGAGCAGTTCTTC
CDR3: CASSRNYNEQFF

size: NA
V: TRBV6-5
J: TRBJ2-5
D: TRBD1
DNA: TGTGCCAGCAGTTACTCGAGTGAGGGGGCCGGGCAGTACTTC
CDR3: CASSYSSEGAGQYF

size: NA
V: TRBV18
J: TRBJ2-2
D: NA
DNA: TGTGCCAGCTCACCCGACGGAACCGGGGAGCTGTTTTTT
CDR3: CASSPDGTGELFF

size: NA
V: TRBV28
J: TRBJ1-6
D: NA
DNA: TGTGCCAGCAGTGTGGGGGGCTATTTTGGTTCACCCCTCCACTTT
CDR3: CASSVGGYFGSPLHF

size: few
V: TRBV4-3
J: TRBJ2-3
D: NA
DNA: TGCGCCAGCAGCCAAGTCCCGGGGACCCTCACAGATACGCAGTATTTT
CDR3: CASSQVPGTLTDTQYF

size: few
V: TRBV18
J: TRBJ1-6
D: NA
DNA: TGTGCCAGCTCACCACCGGATTGGGATAATTCACCCCTCCACTTT
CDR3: CASSPPDWDNSPLHF

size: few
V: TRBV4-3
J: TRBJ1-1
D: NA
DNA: TGCGCCAGCAGCCAGCAGACAGCGAACACTGAAGCTTTCTTT
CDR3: CASSQQTANTEAFF

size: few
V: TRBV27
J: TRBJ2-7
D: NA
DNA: TGTGCCAGCAGTTTGGTTCTCTCCCACGAGCAGTACTTC
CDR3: CASSLVLSHEQYF

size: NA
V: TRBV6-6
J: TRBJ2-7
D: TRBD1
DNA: TGTGCCAGCAGTTACAGGGGACAGGGAGAGGAGCAGTACTTC
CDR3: CASSYRGQGEEQYF

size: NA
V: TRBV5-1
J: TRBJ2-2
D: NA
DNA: TGCGCCAGCAGCTTGTCGGTCGGCACTAGGGGTCGCACCGGGGAGCTGTTTTTT
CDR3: CASSLSVGTRGRTGELFF

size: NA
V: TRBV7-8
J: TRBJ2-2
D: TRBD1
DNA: TGTGCCAGCAGCCTAATAGACAGGGGGAACACCGGGGAGCTGTTTTTT
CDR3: CASSLIDRGNTGELFF

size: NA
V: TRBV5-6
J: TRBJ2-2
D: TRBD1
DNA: TGTGCCAGCAGCTTTACAGGGGGTTGGAGTGTCGGGGAGCTGTTTTTT
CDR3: CASSFTGGWSVGELFF

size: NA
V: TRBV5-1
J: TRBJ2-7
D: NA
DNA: TGCGCCAGCAGCTTGACCGCGGGAACCTACGAGCAGTACTTC
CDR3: CASSLTAGTYEQYF

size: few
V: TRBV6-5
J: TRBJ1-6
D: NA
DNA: TGTGCCAGCATGCGCGGTCCCAATTCACCCCTCCACTTT
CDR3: CASMRGPNSPLHF

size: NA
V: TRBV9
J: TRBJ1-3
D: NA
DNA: TGTGCCAGCAGCGAGACGGTATACTCTGGAAACACCATATATTTT
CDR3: CASSETVYSGNTIYF

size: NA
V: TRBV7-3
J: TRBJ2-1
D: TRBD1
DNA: TGTGCCAGCAGCCCCCGACAGGGGACCTACAATGAGCAGTTCTTC
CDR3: CASSPRQGTYNEQFF

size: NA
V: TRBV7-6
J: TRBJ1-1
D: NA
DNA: TGTGCCAGCAGCATGACAGTGAACACTGAAGCTTTCTTT
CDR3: CASSMTVNTEAFF

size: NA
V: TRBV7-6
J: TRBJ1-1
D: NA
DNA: TGTGCCAGCAGCTTATTTAGTGAGTCTAGAGCCTCTGAAGCTTTCTTT
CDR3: CASSLFSESRASEAFF

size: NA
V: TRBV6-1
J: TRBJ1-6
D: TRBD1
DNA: TGTGCCAGCAGTGAGTGGACAGGGGCCTCGTCTCCCCTCCACTTT
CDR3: CASSEWTGASSPLHF

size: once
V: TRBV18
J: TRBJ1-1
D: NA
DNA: TGTGCCAGCTCACCAAACGAGGGCATGAACACTGAAGCTTTCTTT
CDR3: CASSPNEGMNTEAFF

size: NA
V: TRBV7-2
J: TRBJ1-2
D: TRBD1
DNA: TGTGCCAGCAGCTTAGGTCCGGGACAGCTCCACTATGGCTACACCTTC
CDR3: CASSLGPGQLHYGYTF

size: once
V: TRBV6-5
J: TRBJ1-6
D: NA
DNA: TGTGCCAGCAGTTATAACCATAATTCACCCCTCCACTTT
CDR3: CASSYNHNSPLHF

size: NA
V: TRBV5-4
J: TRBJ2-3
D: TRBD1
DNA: TGTGCCAGCGCCGAACAGGGGCCAGATACGCAGTATTTT
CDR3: CASAEQGPDTQYF

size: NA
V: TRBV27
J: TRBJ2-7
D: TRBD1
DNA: TGTGCCAGCGCGGGACAGGTGGGAACTTACTCCTACGAGCAGTGCTTC
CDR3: CASAGQVGTYSYEQCF

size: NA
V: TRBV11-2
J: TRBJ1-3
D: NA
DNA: TGTGCCAGCAGCCTAGACGGTGAACGTTACTCTGGAAACACCATATATTTT
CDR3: CASSLDGERYSGNTIYF

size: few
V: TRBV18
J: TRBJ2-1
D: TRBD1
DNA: TGTGCCAGCTCTCCCGGGACAGGTAATGAGCAGTTCTTC
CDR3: CASSPGTGNEQFF

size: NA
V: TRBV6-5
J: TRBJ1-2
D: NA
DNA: TGTGCCAGCAGTTACTCAGGAGAAAGCGCTAACTATGGCTACACCTTC
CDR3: CASSYSGESANYGYTF

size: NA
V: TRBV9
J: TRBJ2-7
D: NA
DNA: TGTGCCAGCAGCGTAGAGGGTCGGGGCGAGCAGTACTTC
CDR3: CASSVEGRGEQYF

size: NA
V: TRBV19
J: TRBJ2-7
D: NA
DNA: TGTGCCAGTATCGACCGCGGACAGCCTCCCTACGAGCAGTACTTC
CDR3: CASIDRGQPPYEQYF

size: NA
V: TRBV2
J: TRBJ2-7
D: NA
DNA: TGTGCCAGCAGTCCCCCAGGGCAGTCCTACGAGCAGTACTTC
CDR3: CASSPPGQSYEQYF